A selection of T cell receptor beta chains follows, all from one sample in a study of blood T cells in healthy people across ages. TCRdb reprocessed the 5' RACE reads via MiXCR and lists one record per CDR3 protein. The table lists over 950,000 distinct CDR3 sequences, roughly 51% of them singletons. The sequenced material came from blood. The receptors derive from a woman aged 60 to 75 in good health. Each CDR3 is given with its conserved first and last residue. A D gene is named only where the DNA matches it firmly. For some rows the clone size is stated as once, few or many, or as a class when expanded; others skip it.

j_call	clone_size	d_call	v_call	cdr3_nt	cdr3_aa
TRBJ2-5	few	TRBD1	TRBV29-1	TGCAGCGTCTGGACAGGGGAAGAGACCCAGTACTTC	CSVWTGEETQYF
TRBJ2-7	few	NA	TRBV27	TGTGCCAGCAGTTTATATGCAGGGAGCTTCCACGAGCAGTACTTC	CASSLYAGSFHEQYF
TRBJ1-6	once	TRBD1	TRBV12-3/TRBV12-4	TGTGCCAGCAGTTTTTCGACAGGGAGGTACTCACCCCTCCACTTT	CASSFSTGRYSPLHF
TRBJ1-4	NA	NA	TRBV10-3	TGTGCCATCAGGCCCGGGACGGATAATGAAAAACTGTTTTTT	CAIRPGTDNEKLFF
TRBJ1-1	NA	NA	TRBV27	TGTGCCAGCAGCCTAATGAGGCAGGGGACCGGGAACACTGAAGCTTTCTTT	CASSLMRQGTGNTEAFF
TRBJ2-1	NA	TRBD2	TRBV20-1	TGCAGTGCCCAGTCGGCTAGCGGGAGTGGGAATGAGCAGTTCTTC	CSAQSASGSGNEQFF
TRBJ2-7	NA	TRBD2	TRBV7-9	TGTGCCAGCAGCCCCTTTGGCGGGAGCTCCTACGAGCAGTACTTC	CASSPFGGSSYEQYF
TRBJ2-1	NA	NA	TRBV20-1	TGCAGTGCTAGCACGGGACATGAGCAGTTCTTC	CSASTGHEQFF
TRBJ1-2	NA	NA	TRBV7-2	TGTGCCAGCAGCTTAGACGGAAAGCACGGCCATGGCTACACCTTC	CASSLDGKHGHGYTF
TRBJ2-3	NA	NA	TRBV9	TGTGCCAGCAGCGCGGGCCGGACTCGGGGAGATACGCAGTATTTT	CASSAGRTRGDTQYF
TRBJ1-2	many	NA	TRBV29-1	TGCAGCGTTGAAACCTCTAACTATGGCTACACCTTC	CSVETSNYGYTF
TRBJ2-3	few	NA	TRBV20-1	TGCAGTGCTAGAGCCGATACGCAGTATTTT	CSARADTQYF
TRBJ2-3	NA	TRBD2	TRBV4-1	TGCGCCAGCAGCCAAGAATACTTCGTTAGGGGATTGAGGGCTAGCGGGAGGACAGATACGCAGTATTTT	CASSQEYFVRGLRASGRTDTQYF
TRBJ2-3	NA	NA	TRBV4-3	TGCGCCAGCAGCCAACAGCATCAAACCACAGATACGCAGTATTTT	CASSQQHQTTDTQYF
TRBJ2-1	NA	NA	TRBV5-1	TGCGCCAGCAGCTGGAGACAGGGCGGGGGCAATGAGCAGTTCTTC	CASSWRQGGGNEQFF
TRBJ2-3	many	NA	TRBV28	TGTGCCAGCAATACCCACGATACGCAGTATTTT	CASNTHDTQYF
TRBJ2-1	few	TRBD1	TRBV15	TGTGCCACCAGCAGAGATCTCGACAGGGCCAGAGATGAGCAGTTCTTC	CATSRDLDRARDEQFF
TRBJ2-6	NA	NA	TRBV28	TGTGCCAGCAGTGGAACAGAGCCCCTCTCTGGGGCCAACGTCCTGACTTTC	CASSGTEPLSGANVLTF
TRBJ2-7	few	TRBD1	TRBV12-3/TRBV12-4	TGTGCCAGCAGCGTAACAGGGGCCCCCTACGAGCAGTACTTC	CASSVTGAPYEQYF
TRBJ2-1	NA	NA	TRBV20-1	TGCAGCATATTGCCATGGGGGAGCTCCTACAATGAGCAGTTCTTC	CSILPWGSSYNEQFF
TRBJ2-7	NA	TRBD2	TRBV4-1	TGCGCCAGCAGTGGACTAGCGGAGTCCTACGAGCAGTACTTC	CASSGLAESYEQYF
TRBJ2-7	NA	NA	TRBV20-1	TGCAGTGCTAGAGCGGCTAGCTCTTGGTACGAGCAGTACTTC	CSARAASSWYEQYF
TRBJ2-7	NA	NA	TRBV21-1	TGTGCCAGCCTTCGGGAAACCTCCCGGGGGCCGCCCAGGATCTACGAGCAGTACTTC	CASLRETSRGPPRIYEQYF
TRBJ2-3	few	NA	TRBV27	TGTGCCAGCAGTTTAAACGGACTTCTCGGCTTAGATACGCAGTATTTT	CASSLNGLLGLDTQYF
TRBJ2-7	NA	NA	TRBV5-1	TGCGCCAGCAGCCGCGCAGGAGGAGTGGACGAGCAGTACTTC	CASSRAGGVDEQYF
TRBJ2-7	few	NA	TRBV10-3	TGTGCCATCAGTGAGTCCGGTAGCGGAAATTCCTACGAGCAGTACTTC	CAISESGSGNSYEQYF
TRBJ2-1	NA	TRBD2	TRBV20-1	TGCAGTACAGAGAAGGGACTAGCGAAAAAGAAGCAGTTCTTC	CSTEKGLAKKKQFF
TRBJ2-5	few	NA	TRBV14	TGTGCCAGCAGCCAGACGGAGACCCAGTACTTC	CASSQTETQYF
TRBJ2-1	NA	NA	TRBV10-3	TGTGCCATCTCGGGACCCTACAATGAGCAGTTCTTC	CAISGPYNEQFF
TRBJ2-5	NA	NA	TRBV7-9	TGTGCCGGGGAAGCGGACTTTCAAGAGACCCAGTACTTC	CAGEADFQETQYF
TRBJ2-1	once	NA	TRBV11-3	TGTGCCAGCAGCTCCAGCACGAGAGAGCAGTTCTTC	CASSSSTREQFF
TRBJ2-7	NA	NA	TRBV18	TGTGCCAGCTCACCAAGTTCGACCGAAAGCTCCTACGAGCAGTACTTC	CASSPSSTESSYEQYF
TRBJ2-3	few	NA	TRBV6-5	TGTGCCAGCAGACAGGGAGGGGGGGCCACAGATACGCAGTATTTT	CASRQGGGATDTQYF
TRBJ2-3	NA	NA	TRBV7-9	TGTGCCAGCAGCTTAGCGATAGAAACAGATACGCAGTATTTT	CASSLAIETDTQYF
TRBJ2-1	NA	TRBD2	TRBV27	TGTGCCAGTAAGAAGCGGGACCCCTACAATGAGCAGTTCTTC	CASKKRDPYNEQFF
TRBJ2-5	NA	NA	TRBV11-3	TGTGCCAGTAGTGGAAATGCAGAAGAGACCCAGTACTTC	CASSGNAEETQYF
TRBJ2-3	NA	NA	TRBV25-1	TGTGCCAGCAGTCCCGAGTGGGGTATCTACACAGATACGCAGTATTTT	CASSPEWGIYTDTQYF
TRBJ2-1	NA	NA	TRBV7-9	TGTGCCAGCAGCTCGACCACCGGGCCCGGGGCCTACAATGAGCAGTTCTTC	CASSSTTGPGAYNEQFF
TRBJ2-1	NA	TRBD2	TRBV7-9	TGTGCCAGCAGCTCTTCACTAGCGGGAGGTGTTGATGAGCAGTTCTTC	CASSSSLAGGVDEQFF
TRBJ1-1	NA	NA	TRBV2	TGTGCCAGCAGTGCCATCCCAAGGACTGAAGCTTTCTTT	CASSAIPRTEAFF
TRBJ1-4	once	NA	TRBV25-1	TGTGCCAGCAGTGAATATGATTGGGACGGCGAAAAACTGTTTTTT	CASSEYDWDGEKLFF
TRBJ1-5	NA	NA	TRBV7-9	TGTGCCAGCAGCTTGACTGGAGCCTATAGCAATCAGCCCCAGCATTTT	CASSLTGAYSNQPQHF
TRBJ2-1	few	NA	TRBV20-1	TGCAGTGCTAGAGAGGAGATCCTAACCGGGACGCGTTACAATGAGCAGTTCTTC	CSAREEILTGTRYNEQFF
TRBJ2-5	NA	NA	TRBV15	TGTGCCACCAGCAGAGATCCAGGGCTCGAGACCCAGTACTTC	CATSRDPGLETQYF
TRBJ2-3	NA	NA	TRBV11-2	TGTGCCAGCAGCTCCTTGGGGGTGGGAGATACGCAGTATTTT	CASSSLGVGDTQYF
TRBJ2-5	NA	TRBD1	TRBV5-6	TGTGCCAGCAGCTGGGGACAGGGAGAGACCCAGTACTTC	CASSWGQGETQYF
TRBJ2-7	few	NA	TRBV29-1	TGCAGCGTTTCGGCCCCCGGGGAGCAGTACTTC	CSVSAPGEQYF
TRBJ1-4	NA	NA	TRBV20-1	TGCAGTGCCAGAAATGCAACTAATGAAAAACTGTTTTTT	CSARNATNEKLFF